This TCR beta chain was sequenced during a study of blood T cell repertoires in COVID-19. Study-level background: The analysed material was cDNA or gDNA that came from T cells, B-cell-depleted T cells, or PBMCs.

This CDR3 spans 13 amino acids. Per germline, CDR1 SGHRS and CDR2 YFSETQ. V lost 0 bases and J 9 bases, leaving 12 bases between the germline ends. Data came from immunoSEQ multiplex PCR; TCRdb stores just in-frame clones and leaves some out. The sample carries around 130,000 clones, 88% recorded once. The Seattle patients joined while their infection was active and were tracked longitudinally afterward. Specimen: peripheral blood. This TCR derives from a human donor with COVID-19, enrolled during active disease. The donor label of this sample is uncertain. This sequence joins TRBV5-1 and TRBJ1-2, with TRBD1 as a possible D gene (5 bases). The CDR3 region is CASSLDARDSYTF. The CDR3 bases are TGCGCCAGCAGCTTGGACGCCAGGGATAGCTACACCTTC.